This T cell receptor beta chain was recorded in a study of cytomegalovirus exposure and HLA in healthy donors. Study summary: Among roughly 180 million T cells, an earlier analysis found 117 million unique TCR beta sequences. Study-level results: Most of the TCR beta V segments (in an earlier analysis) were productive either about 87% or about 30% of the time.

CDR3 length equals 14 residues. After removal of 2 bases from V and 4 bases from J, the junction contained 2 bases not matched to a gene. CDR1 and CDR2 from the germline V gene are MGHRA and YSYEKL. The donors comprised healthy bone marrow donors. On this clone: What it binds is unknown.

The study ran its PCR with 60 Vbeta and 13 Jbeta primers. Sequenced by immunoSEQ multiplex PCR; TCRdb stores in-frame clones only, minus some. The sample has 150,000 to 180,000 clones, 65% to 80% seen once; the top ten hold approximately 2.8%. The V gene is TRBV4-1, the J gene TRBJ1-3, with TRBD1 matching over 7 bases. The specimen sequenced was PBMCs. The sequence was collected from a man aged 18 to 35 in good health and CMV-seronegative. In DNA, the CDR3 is TGCGCCAGCAGCCAACGGACAGGCGGAAACACCATATATTTT. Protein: CASSQRTGGNTIYF.